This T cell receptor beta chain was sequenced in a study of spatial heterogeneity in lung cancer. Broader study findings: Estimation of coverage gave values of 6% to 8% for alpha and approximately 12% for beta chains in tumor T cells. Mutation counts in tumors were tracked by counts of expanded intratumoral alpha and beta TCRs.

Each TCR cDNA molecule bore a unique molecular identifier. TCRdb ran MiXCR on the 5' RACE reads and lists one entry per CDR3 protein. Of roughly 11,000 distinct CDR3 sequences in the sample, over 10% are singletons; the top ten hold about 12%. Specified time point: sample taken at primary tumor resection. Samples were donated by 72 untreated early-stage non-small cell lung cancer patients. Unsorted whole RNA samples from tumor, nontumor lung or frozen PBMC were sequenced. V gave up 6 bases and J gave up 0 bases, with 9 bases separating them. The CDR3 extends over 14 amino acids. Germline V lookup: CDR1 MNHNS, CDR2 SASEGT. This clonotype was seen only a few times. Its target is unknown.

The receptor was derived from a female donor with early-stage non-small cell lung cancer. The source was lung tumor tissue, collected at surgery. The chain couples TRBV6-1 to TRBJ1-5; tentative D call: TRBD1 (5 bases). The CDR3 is CASRGEYSNQPQHF. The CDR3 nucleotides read TGTGCCAGCAGGGGGGAATATAGCAATCAGCCCCAGCATTTT.